What follows are 6 T cell receptor beta chains derived from one specimen sequenced in a study of CD8+CD57+ T cells in acquired aplastic anemia. Genomic DNA constituted the template upon which TCR beta VDJ and CDR3 profiling was performed. MiXCR, run by TCRdb on the reads, gives a single entry per CDR3 protein. The sample consists of just over 450,000 distinct CDR3 sequences, 25% to 40% of them appearing once. The sequenced patients had an expansion of CD8+CD57+ cells seen by flow cytometry. Sequencing was performed on sorted CD4+, CD8+, or CD8+CD57+ T cells (not recorded which) from PBMCs. Every receptor here comes from a human donor with aplastic anemia.

The rearrangement joins TRBV7-3 to TRBJ2-3; 12 nucleotides line up with TRBD2. J gave up 5 bases and V 5 bases, and 8 bases lay outside the gene matches. This CDR3 is 16 amino acids long. From germline, CDR1 is SGHTA and CDR2 FQGTGA. The CDR3 sequence: CASSQWTSGEGDTQYF. The CDR3 DNA follows: TGTGCCAGCAGCCAGTGGACTAGCGGGGAGGGAGATACGCAGTATTTT.

This clonotype was observed a handful of times. The chain recombines TRBV2 with TRBJ2-7, with 7 bases that match TRBD2. Germline loops: CDR1 SNHLY, CDR2 FYNNEI. CDR3 length: 16 amino acids. Trimming cost V 2 bases and J 2 bases; bases outside gene matches: 9. The CDR3 nucleotides are TGTGCCAGCAGTGAATGGGGCGGGAGAGTCACCTACGAGCAGTACTTC. Protein product: CASSEWGGRVTYEQYF.

The chain employs TRBV12-3 or TRBV12-4 and TRBJ2-1; 11 bases fit TRBD2. The CDR3 is 16 residues long. V lost 5 bases to trimming and J lost 7 bases; unmatched junction nucleotides: 10. This chain's CDR3 is CASSPQTSGTNNEQFF. For the CDR3, the DNA is TGTGCCAGCAGTCCACAGACTAGCGGGACCAATAATGAGCAGTTCTTC.

In its sample, this clonotype was seen a few times. V is TRBV7-2 and J is TRBJ1-1; a possible D gene is TRBD1 (6 bases). This CDR3 region has 16 residues. Germline CDR1 and CDR2: SGHTA and FQGNSA. Trimming left V 6 bases short and J 1 base short, with 18 bases between. The CDR3 spells CASSPGGGQRNTEAFF. In DNA form, the CDR3 reads TGTGCCAGCAGTCCCGGGGGAGGACAGCGGAACACTGAAGCTTTCTTT.

This clonotype was found many times. The rearrangement joins TRBV15 to TRBJ1-4; D possibly corresponds to TRBD1 (5 bases). CDR1 LNHNV and CDR2 YYDKDF come from the germline V gene (reference sequence). The CDR3 consists of 15 residues. V shed 6 bases and J shed 8 bases, with 19 bases lying between them. The CDR3 DNA follows: TGTGCCACCAGTGGGGGGAGGGGAGCAGACGAAAAACTGTTTTTT. As protein: CATSGGRGADEKLFF.

This clonotype has a count of ten or more. J is TRBJ1-6 and V is TRBV9; 9 bases match TRBD1. There are 15 residues in the CDR3. The V and J ends lost 4 bases and 6 bases, in that order; junction bases with no gene match: 5. CDR1 and CDR2 from the germline V gene are SGDLS and YYNGEE. CDR3 bases: TGTGCCAGCAGCTACCGACAGGGGGGTAATTCACCCCTCCACTTT. This codes for CASSYRQGGNSPLHF.